One sample yielded the 17 T cell receptor beta chains listed below, sequenced in a study of cytomegalovirus exposure and HLA in healthy donors. PCR amplification relied on 60 Vbeta primers (plus 13 Jbeta primers). The repertoire was sequenced with immunoSEQ multiplex PCR; TCRdb's copy has only in-frame clones and lacks some. The specimen's table records more than 45,000 clones. Sample: PBMCs. The receptors stem from a woman in her 30s in good health and CMV-seropositive.

The chain uses TRBV5-4 and TRBJ2-7, with D perhaps TRBD1 (6 bases). Germline assignment: CDR1 SGHNT and CDR2 YYREEE (reference sequence). The ends were cut back, 0 bases at V and 3 bases at J, with 10 bases in the middle. This CDR3 contains 14 residues. CDR3 DNA sequence: TGTGCCAGCAGCTTGGAGGGGGATGTCTACGAGCAGTACTTC. As protein: CASSLEGDVYEQYF.

The chain carries TRBV19 and TRBJ2-7; 11 nucleotides match TRBD1. This CDR3 is 14 amino acids long. Germline CDR1 reads LNHDA; CDR2 reads SQIVND (reference sequence). V shed 4 bases and J 4 bases; nucleotides not matched to a gene: 3. The CDR3 DNA is TGTGCCAGTAGTACCGGGACAGGGGGTTACGAGCAGTACTTC. As protein: CASSTGTGGYEQYF.

As for this clone: At the DNA level, this CDR3 is encoded by other sequences in the same sample as well. This chain connects TRBV30 to TRBJ1-2, with D hard to call. Trimming left V 0 bases short and J 2 bases short, with 7 bases between. Per the germline V gene, CDR1 is GTSNPN and CDR2 is SVGIG (reference sequence). This CDR3 region has 13 residues. The CDR3: CAWSVRGNYGYTF. In DNA form, the CDR3 reads TGTGCCTGGAGTGTACGAGGGAACTATGGCTACACCTTC.

The chain combines TRBV19 with TRBJ2-7; TRBD1 aligns across 7 bases. Germline values: CDR1 LNHDA, CDR2 SQIVND (reference sequence). The length of the CDR3 is 14 residues. The ends lost 4 bases at V and 4 bases at J; junction bases unmatched: 7. The CDR3 protein is CASSNLATGYEQYF. CDR3 coding DNA: TGTGCCAGTAGTAACCTTGCGACAGGGTACGAGCAGTACTTC.

The chain combines TRBV6-1 with TRBJ2-7; 11 bases align to TRBD2. The CDR3 spans 14 residues. The V gene end was trimmed by 6 bases and the J gene end by 6 bases; junction bases not matched to a gene: 7. The germline V gene encodes CDR1 MNHNS and CDR2 SASEGT. As DNA, the CDR3 is TGTGCCAGCAGCATAGCGGGAGGGGCATCCGAGCAGTACTTC. This encodes CASSIAGGASEQYF.

V gene TRBV7-2 combines with J gene TRBJ2-2, with D maybe TRBD2 (6 bases). The V and J ends lost 1 base and 6 bases respectively, with 12 bases between them. CDR3 length: 15 residues. Germline lookup yields CDR1 SGHTA and CDR2 FQGNSA. Here the CDR3 DNA reads TGTGCCAGCAGCTTAGTGCGCAGGGAGGCCGGGGAGCTGTTTTTT. This gives the protein CASSLVRREAGELFF.

The J gene is TRBJ2-7, the V gene TRBV5-1, with D uncertain. CDR1 is SGHRS and CDR2 is YFSETQ in the germline V gene. The CDR3 length is 14 residues. V lost 0 bases and J 5 bases, leaving 12 bases between the germline ends. For the CDR3, the DNA is TGCGCCAGCAGCTTGGGTGGGTGGGCAAACGAGCAGTACTTC. The encoded protein is CASSLGGWANEQYF.

J is TRBJ2-1 and V is TRBV6-5; possible D gene TRBD1, 5 bases. The germline gives CDR1 MNHEY, CDR2 SVGAGI. Trimming stripped 2 bases from V and 9 bases from J, with 14 bases between. The CDR3 has 14 residues. The chain's CDR3 is CASSYVPQGAEQFF. The DNA for the CDR3 is TGTGCCAGCAGTTACGTCCCCCAAGGGGCTGAGCAGTTCTTC.

The chain uses TRBV9 and TRBJ2-5; 10 bases agree with TRBD1. The V gene end was trimmed by 4 bases and the J gene end by 4 bases; junction bases not matched to a gene: 7. The length of the CDR3 is 15 residues. Germline V gene data show CDR1 as SGDLS and CDR2 as YYNGEE. CDR3 in amino acids: CASSYGQGVGETQYF. The CDR3 DNA reads as TGTGCCAGCAGCTACGGACAGGGGGTTGGAGAGACCCAGTACTTC.

J is TRBJ1-1 and V is TRBV5-1; D uncertain. In germline, CDR1 is SGHRS, CDR2 YFSETQ. The CDR3 sequence is 15 residues long. V was trimmed by 0 bases and J by 2 bases, leaving 11 bases between them. This CDR3 is CASSLGAGSNTEAFF. CDR3 in DNA: TGCGCCAGCAGCTTGGGGGCTGGGTCAAACACTGAAGCTTTCTTT.

With regard to this clone: At one of its ends the junction is not consistent with the germline gene, which may arise from a read error. Other DNA sequences of this sample code for an identical CDR3. The chain joins TRBV6-5 to TRBJ1-4, with TRBD1 matching over 7 bases. CDR1 and CDR2 from the germline V gene are MNHEY and SVGAGI. This CDR3 spans 12 amino acids. The CDR3 protein is CASRGTDEKLFF. CDR3 sequence (DNA): TGTGCTAGCAGAGGGACAGATGAAAAACTGTTTTTT.

The rearrangement joins TRBV5-1 to TRBJ2-2; 11 positions match TRBD2. The length of the CDR3 is 16 residues. V shed 2 bases, J shed 4 bases, and the junction held 4 bases outside the gene matches. Germline V CDR1 and CDR2: SGHRS, YFSETQ. The CDR3 spells CASSLRLAGTTGELFF. The CDR3 DNA reads TGCGCCAGCAGCTTACGACTAGCGGGAACCACCGGGGAGCTGTTTTTT.

This chain connects TRBV6-1 to TRBJ1-5; D is ambiguous. The CDR3 runs 9 residues. Germline CDR1 is MNHNS and CDR2 is SASEGT. V was pared by 10 bases and J by 5 bases, with 3 bases between. For the CDR3, the DNA is TGTGCCACTGATCAGCCCCAGCATTTT. Protein product: CATDQPQHF.

As regards this clone: A junction boundary mismatches the germline segment, possibly from a read error. This rearrangement joins TRBV30 to TRBJ2-3, with D tentatively TRBD2 (6 bases). The CDR3 consists of 15 residues. CDR1 and CDR2 (germline): GTSNPN, SVGIG (reference sequence). CDR3 DNA sequence: TGTGCCGGGAGGTTCGGGCGGGGAAGCACAGATACGCAGTATTTT. This encodes CAGRFGRGSTDTQYF.

The CDR3 protein is CASSYDYHPYEQYF. Written as DNA, the CDR3 is TGTGCCAGCAGTTACGACTATCATCCCTACGAGCAGTACTTC. This rearrangement joins TRBV7-9 to TRBJ2-7, with D perhaps matching TRBD2 (5 bases). In germline, CDR1 is SEHNR, CDR2 FQNEAQ (reference sequence). CDR3 size: 14 residues. The ends were cut back, 6 bases at V and 2 bases at J, with 14 bases in the middle.

The chain is built from TRBV2 and TRBJ2-3, with D perhaps matching TRBD2 (6 bases). V lost 6 bases and J 6 bases, leaving 10 bases between the germline ends. Germline V gene data show CDR1 as SNHLY and CDR2 as FYNNEI. CDR3 length equals 12 residues. The CDR3 sequence is CASRLLADTQYF. CDR3 coding DNA: TGTGCCAGCAGGCTCCTAGCGGATACGCAGTATTTT.

This chain connects TRBV25-1 to TRBJ2-3; TRBD1 is a possible D gene (5 bases). V gave up 7 bases and J gave up 3 bases, with 11 bases separating them. Germline CDR1 MGHDK, CDR2 SYGVNS. The CDR3 is 13 residues long. The CDR3 DNA reads TGTGCCAGCACGCCACGACAGACAGATACGCAGTATTTT. Residues: CASTPRQTDTQYF.